These 20 T cell receptor beta chains were sequenced from one sample in a study of blood T cell repertoires in COVID-19 (dated by TCRdb to 2019 to 2021). The library was prepared using the immunoSEQ multiplex PCR assay. What TCRdb holds here is the immuneACCESS table cut down to in-frame rearrangements. Part of the clones is not present; checked against another copy, under half of the missing clones reflect an unresolved V gene, and the others are unexplained. The sample records tens of thousands of clones, roughly 77% of which are singletons. The top ten hold just under 15% of the sample. The sequenced material came from peripheral blood. All receptors derive from an elderly man with acute or convalescent COVID-19.

The rearrangement uses TRBV18 and TRBJ1-5; tentatively, D is TRBD1 (5 bases). The germline V and J ends were trimmed by 2 bases and 5 bases, with 7 bases remaining between them. There are 13 residues in the CDR3. Germline CDR1 reads KGHSH; CDR2 reads LQKENI. The chain's CDR3 is CASSPTGDQPQHF. The CDR3 DNA reads as TGTGCCAGCTCACCAACGGGGGATCAGCCCCAGCATTTT.

The V and J genes are TRBV14 and TRBJ1-1; D remains ambiguous. Germline-derived CDR1 and CDR2 are SGHDN and FVKESK. The CDR3 runs to 16 residues. V was cut by 0 bases and J by 6 bases, with 17 bases left in between. DNA for the CDR3: TGTGCCAGCAGCCAAGATCTTGGGCTTTGGCAGGCTGAAGCTTTCTTT. This encodes CASSQDLGLWQAEAFF.

This clone was recorded only once. The CDR3 reads CASSGEGQRQPQHF. The CDR3 nucleotides are TGTGCCAGCAGCGGCGAGGGTCAGCGGCAGCCCCAGCATTTT. The chain uses TRBV2 and TRBJ1-5, with unresolved D. CDR1 and CDR2 from the germline V gene are SNHLY and FYNNEI. With 6 bases removed from V and 7 bases from J, the gap between germline ends came to 16 bases. The CDR3 consists of 14 residues.

The chain links TRBV3-1 (or the pseudogene TRBV3-2) to TRBJ1-6; TRBD1 agrees at 7 bases. Germline V gene data show CDR1 as LGHDT and CDR2 as YNNKEL (reference sequence). The trim removed 4 bases at V and 8 bases at J, leaving 11 bases unmatched. This CDR3 comprises 16 residues. CDR3 coding DNA: TGTGCCAGCAGCCGAGGACAGGTCAGAGGTTATTCACCCCTCCACTTT. Its translation: CASSRGQVRGYSPLHF.

The J gene is TRBJ2-5, the V gene TRBV3-1 (or the pseudogene TRBV3-2); D gene ambiguous. The CDR3 contains 14 residues. V was shortened by 5 bases and J by 1 base, with 11 bases between the two germline ends. The germline V gene has CDR1 LGHDT and CDR2 YNNKEL (reference sequence). CDR3 amino acids: CASSSTSVQETQYF. The CDR3 DNA reads TGTGCCAGCAGCAGTACCAGCGTCCAAGAGACCCAGTACTTC.

The chain is built from TRBV11-3 and TRBJ2-5; the D gene is possibly TRBD1 (6 bases). V gave up 5 bases and J gave up 5 bases, with 15 bases separating them. CDR1 and CDR2 from the germline V gene are SGHNT and YENEEA. This CDR3 contains 14 residues. CDR3 residues: CASSKGTIGETQYF. For the CDR3, the DNA is TGTGCCAGCAGCAAAGGGACAATAGGGGAGACCCAGTACTTC.

The chain has TRBV19 and TRBJ1-4; the D is unclear. CDR3 length equals 14 residues. V lost 5 bases and J lost 5, with 12 bases in between. Germline V gene sequence: CDR1 LNHDA, CDR2 SQIVND (reference sequence). CDR3 sequence (DNA): TGTGCCAGTAGTGGTAGCAGCGCGAATGAAAAACTGTTTTTT. Its protein is CASSGSSANEKLFF.

The chain has TRBV12-5 and TRBJ2-5; D perhaps matches TRBD2 (6 bases). CDR3 length: 14 residues. V was trimmed by 4 bases and J by 5 bases, leaving 14 bases between them. Looked up from germline, CDR1 is LGHNT and CDR2 is FRNRAP. The CDR3: CASGSSGVPETQYF. The DNA of the CDR3 is TGTGCTAGTGGTTCCTCGGGGGTCCCGGAGACCCAGTACTTC.

This chain connects TRBV2 to TRBJ1-2; no reliable D call. This CDR3 spans 13 amino acids. Germline V gives CDR1 SNHLY, CDR2 FYNNEI. The ends were cut back, 5 bases at V and 8 bases at J, with 15 bases in the middle. The CDR3 DNA is TGTGCCAGCAGTCTGGAGGGCCCATCGGGCTACACCTTC. Residues: CASSLEGPSGYTF.

Only one count was recorded for this clone. The chain employs TRBV5-1 and TRBJ2-5; no definite D call. This CDR3 is built from 16 residues. Germline CDR1 and CDR2: SGHRS and YFSETQ. Trimming took 1 base from V and 1 from J, leaving 14 bases between them. This CDR3 reads CASSLIPLQSQETQYF. The DNA of the CDR3 is TGCGCCAGCAGCTTGATTCCCCTCCAGTCCCAAGAGACCCAGTACTTC.

The gene calls are TRBV5-1 and TRBJ2-6, with D hard to call. The CDR3 consists of 14 residues. Trimming took 7 bases from V and 2 from J, leaving 10 bases between them. Germline CDR1 is SGHRS and CDR2 is YFSETQ. CDR3: CASVSVAGANVLTF. For the CDR3, the DNA is TGCGCCAGCGTCTCAGTGGCTGGGGCCAACGTCCTGACTTTC.

This chain links TRBV28 with TRBJ2-1; D is possibly TRBD2 (6 bases). The germline CDR1 and CDR2 sequences are MDHEN and SYDVKM. There are 14 residues in the CDR3. The V and J ends lost 6 bases and 2 bases respectively, with 11 bases between them. CDR3 sequence (DNA): TGTGCCAGCAGCCAACTAGCTACCTACAATGAGCAGTTCTTC. Translated: CASSQLATYNEQFF.

The chain links TRBV6-5 to TRBJ2-2; D call uncertain. Germline V gives CDR1 MNHEY, CDR2 SVGAGI. There are 16 residues in the CDR3. Trimming took 2 bases from V and 0 from J, leaving 10 bases between them. The CDR3 here is CASSYEVLANTGELFF. CDR3 sequence (DNA): TGTGCCAGCAGTTACGAGGTCCTCGCGAACACCGGGGAGCTGTTTTTT.

This clone has only one observation. The chain uses TRBV5-8 and TRBJ2-1; TRBD2 agrees at 7 bases. Trimming cost V 5 bases and J 7 bases; bases outside gene matches: 9. The germline V gene has CDR1 SGHTS and CDR2 YDEGEE. This CDR3 spans 14 amino acids. The CDR3 is CASSHRDYRNEQFF. For the CDR3, the DNA is TGTGCCAGCAGTCACCGGGACTACCGGAATGAGCAGTTCTTC.

This clone has a single count. The genes are TRBV10-2 and TRBJ2-7; D may be TRBD2 (6 bases). V was pared by 4 bases and J by 3 bases, with 10 bases between. Germline V gene lookup returns CDR1 WSHSY and CDR2 SAAADI. The length of the CDR3 is 13 residues. The CDR3 here is CASSGGDLYEQYF. For the CDR3, the DNA is TGCGCCAGCAGTGGCGGGGACCTCTACGAGCAGTACTTC.

This chain joins TRBV10-1 and TRBJ2-2; TRBD2 aligns across 8 bases. CDR1 WNHNN and CDR2 SYGVQD come from the germline V gene (reference sequence). The V and J ends lost 4 bases and 7 bases, in that order; junction bases with no gene match: 8. CDR3 length equals 15 residues. The CDR3 protein is CASSGAGGRDGELFF. Here the CDR3 DNA reads TGCGCCAGCAGTGGTGCGGGGGGCCGGGACGGGGAGCTGTTTTTT.

About this clone itself: The same CDR3 is also encoded by other DNA sequences in this sample. The V gene is TRBV6-4, the J gene TRBJ2-1; possibly TRBD2 for D (6 bases). Trimming stripped 9 bases from V and 3 bases from J, with 9 bases between. The CDR3 length is 12 residues. Germline V gives CDR1 MRHNA, CDR2 SNTAGT. CDR3 in DNA: TGTGCCAGTGGGACTGGCTACAATGAGCAGTTCTTC. It is translated as CASGTGYNEQFF.

CDR3 protein: CASSRTGTGGRANEKLFF. CDR3 nucleotides: TGCGCCAGCAGCAGAACCGGGACAGGGGGAAGAGCTAATGAAAAACTGTTTTTT. This chain joins TRBV5-1 and TRBJ1-4; TRBD1 matches 11 bases. CDR1 SGHRS and CDR2 YFSETQ come from the germline V gene. This CDR3 spans 18 amino acids. V gave up 4 bases and J gave up 3 bases; unmatched junction bases: 11.

This chain joins TRBV6-5 and TRBJ1-2, with a tentative D call TRBD1 (5 bases). Germline lookup yields CDR1 MNHEY and CDR2 SVGAGI. There are 12 residues in the CDR3. The germline V and J ends were trimmed by 5 bases and 4 bases, with 8 bases remaining between them. The chain's CDR3 is CASSSDSYGYTF. The CDR3 DNA reads TGTGCCAGCAGTAGCGACAGCTATGGCTACACCTTC.

This clone has only a few counts. The V gene is TRBV25-1, the J gene TRBJ1-1; D may be TRBD1 (6 bases). Germline CDR1 reads MGHDK; CDR2 reads SYGVNS. The CDR3 consists of 15 residues. Trimming left V 6 bases short and J 1 base short, with 15 bases between. CDR3 bases: TGTGCCAGCAGAACACGACAGGACGGGAACACTGAAGCTTTCTTT. Protein sequence: CASRTRQDGNTEAFF.